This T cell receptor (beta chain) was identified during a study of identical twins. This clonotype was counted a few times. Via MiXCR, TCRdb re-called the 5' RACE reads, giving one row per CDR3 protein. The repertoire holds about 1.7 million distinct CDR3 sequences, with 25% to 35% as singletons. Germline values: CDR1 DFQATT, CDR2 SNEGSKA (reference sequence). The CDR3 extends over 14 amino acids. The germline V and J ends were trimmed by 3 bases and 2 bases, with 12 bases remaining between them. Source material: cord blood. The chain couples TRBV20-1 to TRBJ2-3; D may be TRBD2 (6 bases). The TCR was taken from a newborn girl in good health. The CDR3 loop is CSASYRGSTDTQYF. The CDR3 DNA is TGCAGTGCTAGCTACCGGGGGTCCACAGATACGCAGTATTTT.